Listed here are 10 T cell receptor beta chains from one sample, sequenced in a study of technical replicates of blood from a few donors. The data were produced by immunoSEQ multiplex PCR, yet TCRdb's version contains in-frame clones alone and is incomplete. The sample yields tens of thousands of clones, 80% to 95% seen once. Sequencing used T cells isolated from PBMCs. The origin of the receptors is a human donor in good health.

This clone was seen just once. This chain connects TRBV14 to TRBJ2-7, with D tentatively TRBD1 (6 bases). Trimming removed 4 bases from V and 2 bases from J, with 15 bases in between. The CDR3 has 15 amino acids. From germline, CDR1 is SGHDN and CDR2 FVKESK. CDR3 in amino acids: CASSPKRGDTYEQYF. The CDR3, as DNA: TGTGCCAGCAGCCCCAAAAGAGGGGACACCTACGAGCAGTACTTC.

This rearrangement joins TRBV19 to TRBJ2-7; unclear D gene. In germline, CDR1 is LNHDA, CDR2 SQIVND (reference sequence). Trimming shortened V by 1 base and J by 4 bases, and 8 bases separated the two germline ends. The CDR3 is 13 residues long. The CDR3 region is CASSIGVQYEQYF. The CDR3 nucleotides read TGTGCCAGTAGTATAGGTGTACAGTACGAGCAGTACTTC.

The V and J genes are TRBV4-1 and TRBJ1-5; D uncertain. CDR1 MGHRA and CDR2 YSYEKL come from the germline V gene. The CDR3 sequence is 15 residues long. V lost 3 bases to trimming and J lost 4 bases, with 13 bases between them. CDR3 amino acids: CASSQVQSENQPQHF. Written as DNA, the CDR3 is TGCGCCAGCAGCCAGGTCCAGTCTGAAAATCAGCCCCAGCATTTT.

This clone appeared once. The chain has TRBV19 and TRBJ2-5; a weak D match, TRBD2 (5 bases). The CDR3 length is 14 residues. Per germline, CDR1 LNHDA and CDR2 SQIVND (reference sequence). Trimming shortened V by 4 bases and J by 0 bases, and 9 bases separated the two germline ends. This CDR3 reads CASSSGWYQETQYF. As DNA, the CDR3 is TGTGCCAGTAGTAGCGGGTGGTACCAAGAGACCCAGTACTTC.

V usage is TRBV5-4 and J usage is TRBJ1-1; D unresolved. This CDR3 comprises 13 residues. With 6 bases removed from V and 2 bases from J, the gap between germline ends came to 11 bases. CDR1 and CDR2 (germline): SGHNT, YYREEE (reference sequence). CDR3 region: CASNSGRNTEAFF. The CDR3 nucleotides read TGTGCCAGCAATTCTGGCAGAAACACTGAAGCTTTCTTT.

CDR3 DNA: TGCGCCAGCAGCCCGATGGGGGGAGAAAACATTCAGTACTTC. Residues: CASSPMGGENIQYF. The chain uses TRBV5-1 and TRBJ2-4, with a weak D call TRBD2 (6 bases). Trimming stripped 4 bases from V and 5 bases from J, with 13 bases between. Germline assignment: CDR1 SGHRS and CDR2 YFSETQ. The CDR3 is 14 amino acids.

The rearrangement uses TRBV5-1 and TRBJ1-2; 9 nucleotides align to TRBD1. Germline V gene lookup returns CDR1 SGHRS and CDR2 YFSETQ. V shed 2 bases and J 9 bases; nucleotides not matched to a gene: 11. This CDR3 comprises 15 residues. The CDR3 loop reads CASSLGTGGVRSYTF. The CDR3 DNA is TGCGCCAGCAGCTTAGGAACAGGGGGCGTGAGGAGCTACACCTTC.

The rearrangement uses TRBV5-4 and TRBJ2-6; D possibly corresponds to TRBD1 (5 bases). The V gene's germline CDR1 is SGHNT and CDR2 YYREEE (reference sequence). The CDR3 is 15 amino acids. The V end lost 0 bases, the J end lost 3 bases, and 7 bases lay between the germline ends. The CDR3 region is CASSLVGHGANVLTF. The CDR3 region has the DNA TGTGCCAGCAGCTTGGTAGGACATGGGGCCAACGTCCTGACTTTC.

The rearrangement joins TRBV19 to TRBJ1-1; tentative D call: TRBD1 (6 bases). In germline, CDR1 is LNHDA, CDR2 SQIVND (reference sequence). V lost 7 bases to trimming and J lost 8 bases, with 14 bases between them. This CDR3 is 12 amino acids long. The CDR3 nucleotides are TGTGCCAGTAACCTACAGGGCGGCGAAGCTTTCTTT. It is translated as CASNLQGGEAFF.

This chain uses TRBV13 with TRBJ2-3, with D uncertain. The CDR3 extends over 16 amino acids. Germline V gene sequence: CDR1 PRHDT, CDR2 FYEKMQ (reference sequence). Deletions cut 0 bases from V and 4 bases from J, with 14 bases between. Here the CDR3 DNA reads TGTGCCAGCAGCTTAGGCCTGGGCCGCAATCCAGATACGCAGTATTTT. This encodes CASSLGLGRNPDTQYF.